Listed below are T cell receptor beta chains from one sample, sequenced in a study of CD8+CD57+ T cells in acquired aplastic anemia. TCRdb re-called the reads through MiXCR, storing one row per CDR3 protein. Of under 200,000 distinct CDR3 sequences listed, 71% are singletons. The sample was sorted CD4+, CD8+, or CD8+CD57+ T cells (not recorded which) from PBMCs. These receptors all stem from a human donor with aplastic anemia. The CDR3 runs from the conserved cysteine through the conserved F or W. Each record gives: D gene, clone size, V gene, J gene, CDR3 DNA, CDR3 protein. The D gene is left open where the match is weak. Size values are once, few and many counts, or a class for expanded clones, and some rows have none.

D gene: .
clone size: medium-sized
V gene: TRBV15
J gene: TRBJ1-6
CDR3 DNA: TGTGCCACCAGCAGAGAGGCAGAGAATTCACCCCTCCACTTT
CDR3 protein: CATSREAENSPLHF

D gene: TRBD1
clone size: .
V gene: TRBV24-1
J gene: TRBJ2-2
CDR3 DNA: TGTGCCACCAGGCCGGGACAGTTAGACACCGGGGAGCTGTTTTTT
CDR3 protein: CATRPGQLDTGELFF

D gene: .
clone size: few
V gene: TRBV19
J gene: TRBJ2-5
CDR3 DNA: TGTGCCAGTAGTCCCGGGTATCAAGAGACCCAGTACTTC
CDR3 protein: CASSPGYQETQYF

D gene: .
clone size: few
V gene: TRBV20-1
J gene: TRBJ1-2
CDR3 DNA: TGCAGTGCTAGAGATCGAACTACAACGGCTGCCTATGGCTACACCTTC
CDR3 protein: CSARDRTTTAAYGYTF

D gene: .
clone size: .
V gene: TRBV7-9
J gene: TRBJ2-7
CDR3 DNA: TGTGCCAGCAGCTTAACGGCGGCGGGCCCTTACGAGCAGTACTTC
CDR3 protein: CASSLTAAGPYEQYF

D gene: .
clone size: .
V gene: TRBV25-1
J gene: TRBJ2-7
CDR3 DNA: TGTGCCAGCAGTCCCGGGGGGCCCGAGCAGTACTTC
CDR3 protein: CASSPGGPEQYF

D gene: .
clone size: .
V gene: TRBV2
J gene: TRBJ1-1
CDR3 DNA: TGTGCCAGCAGTGGACAGTGGGACACTGAAGCTTTCTTT
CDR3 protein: CASSGQWDTEAFF

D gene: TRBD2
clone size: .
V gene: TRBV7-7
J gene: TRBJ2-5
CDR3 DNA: TGTGCTAGCAGCTTAGGAGCGGGAGGAGAGGAGACCCAGTACTTC
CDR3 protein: CASSLGAGGEETQYF

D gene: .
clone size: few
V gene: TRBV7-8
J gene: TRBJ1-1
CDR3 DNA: TGTGCCAGCAGCTTAGGGGTCTCATCCCACATGAACACTGAAGCTTTCTTT
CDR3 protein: CASSLGVSSHMNTEAFF

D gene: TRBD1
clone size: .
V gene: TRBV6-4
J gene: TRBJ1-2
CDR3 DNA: TGTGCCAGCAGTGACTCGGGGACAGACTACACCTTC
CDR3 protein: CASSDSGTDYTF

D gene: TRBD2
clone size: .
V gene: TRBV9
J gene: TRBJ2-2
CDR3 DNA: TGTGCCAGCAGCGTTGCGGGGGGCCTGAGCACCGGGGAGCTGTTTTTT
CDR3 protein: CASSVAGGLSTGELFF

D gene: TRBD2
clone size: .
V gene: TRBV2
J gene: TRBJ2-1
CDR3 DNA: TGTGCCAGCAGCACCCTAGCGGGGGTTTACAATGAGCAGTTCTTC
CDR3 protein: CASSTLAGVYNEQFF

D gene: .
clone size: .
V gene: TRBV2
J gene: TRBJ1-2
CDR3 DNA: TGTGCCAGCAGTGAAGCGCGATTGGGAGGGTCGGGTGGCTACACCTTC
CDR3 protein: CASSEARLGGSGGYTF

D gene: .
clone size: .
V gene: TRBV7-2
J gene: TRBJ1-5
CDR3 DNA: TGTGCCAGCAGCTTGACATGGGCTCAGCCCCAGCATTTT
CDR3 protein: CASSLTWAQPQHF

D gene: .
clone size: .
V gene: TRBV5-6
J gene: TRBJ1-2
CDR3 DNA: TGTGCCAGCAGCTTGGCCGGGATTGATGGCTACACCTTC
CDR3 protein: CASSLAGIDGYTF

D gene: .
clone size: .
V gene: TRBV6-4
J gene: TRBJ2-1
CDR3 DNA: TGTGCCAGCAGTCCGGACGGCAGCTCCTACAATGAGCAGTTCTTC
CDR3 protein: CASSPDGSSYNEQFF

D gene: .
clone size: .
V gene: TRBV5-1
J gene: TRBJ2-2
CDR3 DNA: TGCGCCAGCAGCTTGGCCCGTGGATCCGGGGAGCTGTTTTTT
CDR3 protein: CASSLARGSGELFF

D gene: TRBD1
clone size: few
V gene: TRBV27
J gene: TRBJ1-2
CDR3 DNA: TGTGCCAGCAGATATGCTGGGACAGGGGTGGGCTACACCTTC
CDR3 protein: CASRYAGTGVGYTF

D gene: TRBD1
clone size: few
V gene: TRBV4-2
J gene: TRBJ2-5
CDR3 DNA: TGTGCCAGCAGCCAACCCGGGACAGGCCAAGAGACCCAGTACTTC
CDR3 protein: CASSQPGTGQETQYF

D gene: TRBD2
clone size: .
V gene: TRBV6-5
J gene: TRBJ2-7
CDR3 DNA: TGTGCCAGCAGTTACCTGGGGGGGGCCTACGAGCAGTACTTC
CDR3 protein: CASSYLGGAYEQYF

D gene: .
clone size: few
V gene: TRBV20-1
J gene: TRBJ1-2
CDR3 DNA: TGCAGTGCGGCGGGGGAGTTAGGTATTAGTAATGGCTACACCTTC
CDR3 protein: CSAAGELGISNGYTF

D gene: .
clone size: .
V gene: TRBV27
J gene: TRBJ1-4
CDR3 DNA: TGTGCCAGCAGCCTGGAGCCGGGACTCCCTAATGAAAAACTGTTTTTT
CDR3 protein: CASSLEPGLPNEKLFF

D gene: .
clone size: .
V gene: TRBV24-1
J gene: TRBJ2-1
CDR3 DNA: TGTGCCACCAGTGATATAAATGAGCAGTTCTTC
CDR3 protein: CATSDINEQFF

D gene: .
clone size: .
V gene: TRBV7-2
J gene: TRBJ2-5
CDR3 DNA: TGTGCCAGCAGCCGCATCCAAAATGATGAGACCCAGTACTTC
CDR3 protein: CASSRIQNDETQYF

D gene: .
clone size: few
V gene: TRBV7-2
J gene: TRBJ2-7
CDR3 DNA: TGTGCCAGCAGCTTGGCCGGGACCTACGAGCAGTACTTC
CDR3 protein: CASSLAGTYEQYF

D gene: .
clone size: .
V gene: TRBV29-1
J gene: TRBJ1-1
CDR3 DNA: TGCAGCGTTGAAAAGTCGTACAGTGGGAACACTGAAGCTTTCTTT
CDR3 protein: CSVEKSYSGNTEAFF

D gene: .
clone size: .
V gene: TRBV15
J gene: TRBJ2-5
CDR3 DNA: TGTGCCACCAGCAGACACCAGGGGACCCAGTACTTC
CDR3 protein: CATSRHQGTQYF

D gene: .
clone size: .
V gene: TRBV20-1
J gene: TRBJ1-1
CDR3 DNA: TGCAGTATACCAAGGCTGGGGAAAGCTTTCTTT
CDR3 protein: CSIPRLGKAFF

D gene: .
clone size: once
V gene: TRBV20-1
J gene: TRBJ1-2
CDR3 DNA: TGCAGTGCTAGACAGGGCAGCTATGGCTACACCTTC
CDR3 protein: CSARQGSYGYTF

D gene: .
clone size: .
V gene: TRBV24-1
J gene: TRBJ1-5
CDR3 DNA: TGTGCCACCAGTGATTGGGACAGCAATCAGCCCCAGCATTTT
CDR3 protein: CATSDWDSNQPQHF

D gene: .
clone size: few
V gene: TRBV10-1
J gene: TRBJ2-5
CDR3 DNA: TGCGCCAGCTTCATAGCGGAAGAGACCCAGTACTTC
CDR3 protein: CASFIAEETQYF

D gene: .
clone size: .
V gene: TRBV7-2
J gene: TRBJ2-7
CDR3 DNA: TGCGCCAGCAGCCAAGGGTACCAGCAGTACTTC
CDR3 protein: CASSQGYQQYF

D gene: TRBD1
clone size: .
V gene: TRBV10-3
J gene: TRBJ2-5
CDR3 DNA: TGTGCCATCAGTGTGGGGACAGGGCCGGAGGCGACCCAGTACTTC
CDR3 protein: CAISVGTGPEATQYF

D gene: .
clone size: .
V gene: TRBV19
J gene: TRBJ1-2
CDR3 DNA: TGTGCCAGTAGCCGGGGAAACAACTATGGCTACACCTTC
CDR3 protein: CASSRGNNYGYTF

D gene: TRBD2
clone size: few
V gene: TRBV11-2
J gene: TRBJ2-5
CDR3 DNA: TGTGCCAGCAGCTTAGTCGGACTAGCGGAAGAGACCCAGTACTTC
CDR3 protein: CASSLVGLAEETQYF

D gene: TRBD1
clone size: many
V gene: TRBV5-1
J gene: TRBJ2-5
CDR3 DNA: TGCGCCAGCAGCTTGGAGTGGACAGGGCCTCAAGAGACCCAGTACTTC
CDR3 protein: CASSLEWTGPQETQYF

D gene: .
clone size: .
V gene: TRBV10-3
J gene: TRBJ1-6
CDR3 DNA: TGTGCCAGCAGTTACGGACTGACGAATTCACCCCTCCACTTT
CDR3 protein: CASSYGLTNSPLHF

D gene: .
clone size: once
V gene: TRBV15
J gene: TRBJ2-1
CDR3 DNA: TGTGCCACCAGCAGAGATTCTGGGACCTACAATGAGCAGTTCTTC
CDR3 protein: CATSRDSGTYNEQFF

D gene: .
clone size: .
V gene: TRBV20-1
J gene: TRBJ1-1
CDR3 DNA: TGCAGTTTATTGGCGGCCCCGAGGGACACTGAAGCTTTCTTT
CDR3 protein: CSLLAAPRDTEAFF

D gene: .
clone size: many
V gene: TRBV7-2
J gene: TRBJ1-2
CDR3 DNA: TGTGCCAGCAGCCCGCGGGGCCTAAGTTCCTATGGCTACACCTTC
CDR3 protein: CASSPRGLSSYGYTF

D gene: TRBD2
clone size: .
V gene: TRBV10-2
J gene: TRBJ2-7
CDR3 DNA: TGCGCCAGCAGGCGGACTAGCGGGGCAAATGCCTACGAGCAGTACTTC
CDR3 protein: CASRRTSGANAYEQYF

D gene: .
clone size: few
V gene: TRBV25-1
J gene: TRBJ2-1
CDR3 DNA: TGTGCCAGCAGTGAGTATAGAGGTGAGCAGTTCTTC
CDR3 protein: CASSEYRGEQFF

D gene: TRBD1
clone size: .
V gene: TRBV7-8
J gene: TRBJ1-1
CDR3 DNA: TGTGCCAGCAGCTCGGACAGGGGGAACACTGAAGCTTTCTTT
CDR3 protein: CASSSDRGNTEAFF

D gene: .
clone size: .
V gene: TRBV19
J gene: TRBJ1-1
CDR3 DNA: TGTGCCAGTAGTATTCTTGCGGGCGGGAACACTGAAGCTTTCTTT
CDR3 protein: CASSILAGGNTEAFF

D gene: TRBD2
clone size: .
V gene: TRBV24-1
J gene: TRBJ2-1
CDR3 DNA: TGTGCCACCAGTCTAGCGGGAGCCACCTACAATGAGCAGTTCTTC
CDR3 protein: CATSLAGATYNEQFF

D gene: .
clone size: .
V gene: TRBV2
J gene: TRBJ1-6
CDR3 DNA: TGTGCCAGCGGTAGGACTGCAGTGGGTTCACCCCTCCACTTT
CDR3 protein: CASGRTAVGSPLHF

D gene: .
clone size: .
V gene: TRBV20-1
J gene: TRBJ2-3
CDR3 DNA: TGCAGTGCTAAGGCTCCGACAGATACGCAGTATTTT
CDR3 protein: CSAKAPTDTQYF

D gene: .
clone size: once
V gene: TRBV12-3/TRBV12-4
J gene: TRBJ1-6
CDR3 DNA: TGTGCCAGCAGGGACGTATACGGAGCACCCCTCCACTTT
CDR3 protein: CASRDVYGAPLHF

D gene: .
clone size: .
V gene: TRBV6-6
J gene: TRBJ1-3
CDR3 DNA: TGTGCCAGCAGTGAAGATCGATTCTCTGGAAACACCATATATTTT
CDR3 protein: CASSEDRFSGNTIYF

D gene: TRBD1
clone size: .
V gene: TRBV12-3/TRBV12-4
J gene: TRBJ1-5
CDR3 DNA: TGTGCCAGCACGGGACAGGAAGGCAAGCAGCCCCAGCATTTT
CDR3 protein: CASTGQEGKQPQHF

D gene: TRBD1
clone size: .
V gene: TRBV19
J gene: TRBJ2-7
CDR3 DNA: TGTGCCAGTAGTATTGGGACAGGGGAGTGGGACGAGCAGTACTTC
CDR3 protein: CASSIGTGEWDEQYF

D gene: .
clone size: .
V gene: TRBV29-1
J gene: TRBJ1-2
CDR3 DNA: TGCAGCGTCCCGGGGAGGATGGGGCGCGACTATGGCTACACCTTC
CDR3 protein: CSVPGRMGRDYGYTF